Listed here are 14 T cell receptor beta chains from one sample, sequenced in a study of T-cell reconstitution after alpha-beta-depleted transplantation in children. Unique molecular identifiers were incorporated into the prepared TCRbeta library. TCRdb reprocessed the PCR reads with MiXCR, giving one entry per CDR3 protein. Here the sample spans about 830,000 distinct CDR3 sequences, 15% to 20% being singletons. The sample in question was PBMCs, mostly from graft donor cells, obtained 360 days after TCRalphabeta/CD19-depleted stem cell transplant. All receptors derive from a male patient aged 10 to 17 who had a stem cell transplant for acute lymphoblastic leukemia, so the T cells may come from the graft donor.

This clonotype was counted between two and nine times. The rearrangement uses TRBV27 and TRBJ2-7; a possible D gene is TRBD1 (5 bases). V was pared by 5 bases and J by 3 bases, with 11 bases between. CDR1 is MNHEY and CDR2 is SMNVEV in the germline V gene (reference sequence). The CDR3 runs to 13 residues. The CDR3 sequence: CASSKGPHYEQYF. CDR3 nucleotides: TGTGCCAGCAGTAAGGGGCCGCACTACGAGCAGTACTTC.

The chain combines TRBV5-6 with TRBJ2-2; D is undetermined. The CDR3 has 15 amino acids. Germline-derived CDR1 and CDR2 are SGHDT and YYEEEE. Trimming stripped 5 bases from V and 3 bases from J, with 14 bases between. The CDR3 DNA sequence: TGTGCCAGCAGACGTGACATCGGCGACACCGGGGAGCTGTTTTTT. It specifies CASRRDIGDTGELFF.

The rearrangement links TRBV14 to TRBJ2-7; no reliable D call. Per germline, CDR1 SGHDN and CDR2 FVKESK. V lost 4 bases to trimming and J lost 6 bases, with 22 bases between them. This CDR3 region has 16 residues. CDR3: CASSPTVGTFTSEQYF. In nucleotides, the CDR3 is TGTGCCAGCAGCCCTACAGTAGGAACATTCACGTCCGAGCAGTACTTC. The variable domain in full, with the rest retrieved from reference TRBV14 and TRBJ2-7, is EAGVTQFPSHSVIEKGQTVTLRCDPISGHDNLYWYRRVMGKEIKFLLHFVKESKQDESGMPNNRFLAERTGGTYSTLKVQPAELEDSGVYFCASSPTVGTFTSEQYFGPGTRLTVT.

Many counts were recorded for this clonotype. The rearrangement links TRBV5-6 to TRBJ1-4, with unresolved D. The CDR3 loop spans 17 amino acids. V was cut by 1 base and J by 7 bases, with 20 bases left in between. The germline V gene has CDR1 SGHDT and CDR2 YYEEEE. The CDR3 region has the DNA TGTGCCAGCAGCTTGAGTGTCGTCCGAGGGTCTGGTGAAAAACTGTTTTTT. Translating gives CASSLSVVRGSGEKLFF.

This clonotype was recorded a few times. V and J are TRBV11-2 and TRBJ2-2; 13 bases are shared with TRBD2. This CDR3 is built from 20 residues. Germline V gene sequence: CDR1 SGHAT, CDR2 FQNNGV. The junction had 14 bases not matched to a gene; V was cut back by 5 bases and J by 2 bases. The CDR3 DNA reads TGTGCCAGCAGCGTGGGACGTCCGGGACTAGCGGGACCCAACACCGGGGAGCTGTTTTTT. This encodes CASSVGRPGLAGPNTGELFF.

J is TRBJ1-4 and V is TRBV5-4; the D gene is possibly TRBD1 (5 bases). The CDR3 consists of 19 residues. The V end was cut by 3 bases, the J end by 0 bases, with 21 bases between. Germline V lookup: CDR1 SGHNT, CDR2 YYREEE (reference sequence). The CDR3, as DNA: TGTGCCAGCAGCTCCAGGGTGTCAGGCAACCCTGCAACTAATGAAAAACTGTTTTTT. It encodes CASSSRVSGNPATNEKLFF.

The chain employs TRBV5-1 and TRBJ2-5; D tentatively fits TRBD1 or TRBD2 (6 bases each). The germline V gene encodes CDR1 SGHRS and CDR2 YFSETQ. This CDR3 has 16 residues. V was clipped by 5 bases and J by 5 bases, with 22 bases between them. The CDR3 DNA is TGCGCCAGCAGTTACTGGGGTTCGGGGGCTGTGGAGACCCAGTACTTC. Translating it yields CASSYWGSGAVETQYF.

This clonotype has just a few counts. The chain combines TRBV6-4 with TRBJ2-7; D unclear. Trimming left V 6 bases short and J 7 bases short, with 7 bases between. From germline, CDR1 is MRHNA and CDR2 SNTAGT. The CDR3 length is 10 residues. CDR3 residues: CASSSREQYF. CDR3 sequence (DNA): TGTGCCAGCAGCTCACGGGAGCAGTACTTC.

The DNA for the CDR3 is TGTGCCAGCAGCTTGATACCGGGACTAGCCAAAAACATTCAGTACTTC. Translation: CASSLIPGLAKNIQYF. V is TRBV7-8 and J is TRBJ2-4; a possible D gene is TRBD2 (6 bases). The V gene lost 3 bases and the J gene lost 0 bases, with 12 bases spanning the gap. Germline lookup yields CDR1 SGHVS and CDR2 FQNEAQ. The CDR3 has 16 residues.

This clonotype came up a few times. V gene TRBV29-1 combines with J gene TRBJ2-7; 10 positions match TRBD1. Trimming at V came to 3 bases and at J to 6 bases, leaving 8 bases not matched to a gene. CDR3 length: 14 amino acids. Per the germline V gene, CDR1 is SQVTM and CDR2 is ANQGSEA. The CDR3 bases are TGCAGCGTTGAGGGACAGGGGCGAAATCTCGAGCAGTACTTC. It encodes CSVEGQGRNLEQYF.

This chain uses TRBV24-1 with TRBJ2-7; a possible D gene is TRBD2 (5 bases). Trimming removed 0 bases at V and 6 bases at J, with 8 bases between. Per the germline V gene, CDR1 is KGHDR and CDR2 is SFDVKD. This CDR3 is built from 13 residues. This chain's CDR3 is CATSDLSGSEQYF. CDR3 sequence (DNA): TGTGCCACCAGTGATTTGTCGGGGTCCGAGCAGTACTTC.

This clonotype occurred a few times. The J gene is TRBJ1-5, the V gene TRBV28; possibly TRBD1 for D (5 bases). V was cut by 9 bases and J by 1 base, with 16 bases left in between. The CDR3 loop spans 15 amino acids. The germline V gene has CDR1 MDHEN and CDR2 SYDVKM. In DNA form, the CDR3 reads TGTGCCAGTTTACCTTTTCGGGGGAGCAATCAGCCCCAGCATTTT. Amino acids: CASLPFRGSNQPQHF.

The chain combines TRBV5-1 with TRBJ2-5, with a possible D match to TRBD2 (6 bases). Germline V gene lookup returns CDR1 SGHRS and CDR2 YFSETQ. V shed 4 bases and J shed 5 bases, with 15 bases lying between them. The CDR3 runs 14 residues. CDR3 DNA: TGCGCCAGCAGCGCAGGACCGGGGAGGGAGACCCAGTACTTC. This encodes CASSAGPGRETQYF.

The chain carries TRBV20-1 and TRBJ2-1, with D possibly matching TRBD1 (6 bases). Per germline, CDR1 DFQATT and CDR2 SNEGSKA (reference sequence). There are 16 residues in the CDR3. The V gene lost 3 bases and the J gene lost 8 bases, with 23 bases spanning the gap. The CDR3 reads CSASHLRGNEKDEQFF. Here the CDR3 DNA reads TGCAGTGCTAGTCATTTGAGGGGGAATGAAAAGGATGAGCAGTTCTTC.